This TCR beta chain was obtained from a study of CD8+CD57+ T cells in acquired aplastic anemia. Study as a whole: Across the sorted CD4+ and CD8+ cells, DNA amounts averaged approximately 3 ug.

Study-wide findings and caveats: Any difference that existed in CD8+ Simpson's diversity between patients and controls was not significant.

Patients chosen for sequencing had CD8+CD57+ cells that had expanded, as shown by flow cytometry. TCR beta VDJ and CDR3 profiling used genomic DNA as template. From the reads, TCRdb called clonotypes with MiXCR, one entry per CDR3 protein. The profile shows hundreds of thousands of distinct CDR3 sequences, about a third of them singletons. Details on this clonotype: The antigen remains undetermined. A clone one base away is much larger, so this may be a read error.

The receptor was isolated from a human donor with aplastic anemia. Sequencing input: sorted CD4+, CD8+, or CD8+CD57+ T cells (not recorded which) from PBMCs.

DNA of the CDR3: TGTGCCAGCAGCGAACTGCTAGCGGGGGCATCCTACGAGCAGTACTTC. It specifies CASSELLAGASYEQYF. The rearrangement links TRBV7-8 to TRBJ2-7; 10 bases align to TRBD2. This CDR3 comprises 16 residues. CDR1 and CDR2 from the germline V gene are SGHVS and FQNEAQ. J was trimmed by 1 base and V by 5 bases; bases with no gene match: 8.